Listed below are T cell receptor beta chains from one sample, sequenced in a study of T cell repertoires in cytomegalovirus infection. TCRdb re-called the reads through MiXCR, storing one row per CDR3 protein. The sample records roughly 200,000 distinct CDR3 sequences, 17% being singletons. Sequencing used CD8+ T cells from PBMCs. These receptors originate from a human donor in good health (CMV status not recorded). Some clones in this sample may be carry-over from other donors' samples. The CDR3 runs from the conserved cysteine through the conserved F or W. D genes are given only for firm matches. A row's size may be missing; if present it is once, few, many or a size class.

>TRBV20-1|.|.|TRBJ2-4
TGCAGTGCTAGAGATAACAGACGACTCCTAAACATTCAGTACTTC
CSARDNRRLLNIQYF
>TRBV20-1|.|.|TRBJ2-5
TGCAGTGCTCGAGAAGAGACCCAGTACTTC
CSAREETQYF
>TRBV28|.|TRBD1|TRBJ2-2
TGTGCCAGCAGTGTATTCAGGGGGTCGCGCGCCGGGGAGCTGTTTTTT
CASSVFRGSRAGELFF
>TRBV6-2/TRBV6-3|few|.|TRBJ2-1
TGTGCCAGCAGTTACCCCCGGGGAAATGAGCAGTTCTTC
CASSYPRGNEQFF
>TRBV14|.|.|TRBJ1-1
TGTGCCAGCAGCCAAGATAACCTAAACACTGAAGCTTTCTTT
CASSQDNLNTEAFF
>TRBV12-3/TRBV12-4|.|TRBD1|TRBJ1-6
TGTGCCAGCAGGGGGACAGGAGGATCACCCCTCCACTTT
CASRGTGGSPLHF
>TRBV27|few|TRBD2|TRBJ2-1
TGTGCCAGCAGCGGTAGCGGGGGGACTTCCTACAATGAGCAGTTCTTC
CASSGSGGTSYNEQFF
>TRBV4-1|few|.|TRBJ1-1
TGCGCCAGCAGCCAAGATCCACCGAACACTGAAGCTTTCTTT
CASSQDPPNTEAFF
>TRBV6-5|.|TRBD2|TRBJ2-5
TGTGCCAGCAGCTGGGGACTAGCGGAGACCCAGTACTTC
CASSWGLAETQYF
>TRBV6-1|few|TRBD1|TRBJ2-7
TGTGCTACTCTAGTGAGACAGGGCGCGAGCTCCTACGAGCAGTACTTC
CATLVRQGASSYEQYF
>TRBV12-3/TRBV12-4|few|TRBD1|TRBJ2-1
TGTGCCAGCATCTCGGACAGGGGGCTTCGGAATGAGCAGTTCTTC
CASISDRGLRNEQFF
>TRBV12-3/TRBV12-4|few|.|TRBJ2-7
TGTGCCAGCATTGGCGGAATCTCCTACGAGCAGTACTTC
CASIGGISYEQYF
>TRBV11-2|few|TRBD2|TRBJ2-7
TGTGCCAGCAGCTTAACTCTAGCGGGGAGCTCCTACGAGCAGTACTTC
CASSLTLAGSSYEQYF
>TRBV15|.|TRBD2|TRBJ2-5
TGTGCCACCAGCACCTCTACTAGCGGGGGGCCCCAAGAGACCCAGTACTTC
CATSTSTSGGPQETQYF
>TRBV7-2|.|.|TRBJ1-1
TGTGCCAGCAGCTTAGGGAGCGACACTGAAGCTTTCTTT
CASSLGSDTEAFF
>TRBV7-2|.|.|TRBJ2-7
TGTGCCAGCAGCCCTCGTGCCTCCTACGAGCAGTACTTC
CASSPRASYEQYF
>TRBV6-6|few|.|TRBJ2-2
TGTGCCAGCAGTTACTACGCATACACCGGGGAGCTGTTTTTT
CASSYYAYTGELFF
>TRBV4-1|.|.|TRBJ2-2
TGCGCCAGCAGCCAATGGGTGGAAGGGACCGGGGAGCTGTTTTTT
CASSQWVEGTGELFF
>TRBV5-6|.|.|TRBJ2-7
TGTGCCAGCAGCCTATCGACGGACGAGCAGTACTTC
CASSLSTDEQYF
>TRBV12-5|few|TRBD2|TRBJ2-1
TGTGCTAGTGGTTTGGGACTAGCGTCGCATGAGCAGTTCTTC
CASGLGLASHEQFF
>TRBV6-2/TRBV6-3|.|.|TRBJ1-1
TGTGCCAGCAGGACATCAAGGGACGGGGACACTGAAGCTTTCTTT
CASRTSRDGDTEAFF
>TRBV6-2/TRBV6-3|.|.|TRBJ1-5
TGTGCCAGCAGTGTGGGACAACTGAATCAGCCCCAGCATTTT
CASSVGQLNQPQHF
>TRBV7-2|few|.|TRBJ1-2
TGTGCCAGCCAGGGGAGGGGCTACACCTTC
CASQGRGYTF
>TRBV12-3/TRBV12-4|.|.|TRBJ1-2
TGTGCCAGCAGTTTCAGTCTCTATGGCTACACCTTC
CASSFSLYGYTF
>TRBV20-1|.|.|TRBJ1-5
TGCAGTGCTAGAGCGCGGCGGCAGAACAATCAGCCCCAGCATTTT
CSARARRQNNQPQHF
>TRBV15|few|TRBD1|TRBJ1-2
TGTGCCACCAGCAGTCACCGGGACAGGGGGCGATCTGGCTACACCTTC
CATSSHRDRGRSGYTF
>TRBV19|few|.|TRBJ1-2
TGTGCCAGTAGTGTTCGGCTGGACAAGTACTATGGCTACACCTTC
CASSVRLDKYYGYTF
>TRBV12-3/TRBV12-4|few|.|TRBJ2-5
TGTGCCAGCAGTCATAACGGGCAAGAGACCCAGTACTTC
CASSHNGQETQYF
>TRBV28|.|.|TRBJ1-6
TGTGCCAGCAGTTTAACGGGGACAAACTCACCCCTCCACTTT
CASSLTGTNSPLHF
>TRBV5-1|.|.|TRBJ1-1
TGCGCCAGCAGCTTGGTCCCGGTCATGAACACTGAAGCTTTCTTT
CASSLVPVMNTEAFF
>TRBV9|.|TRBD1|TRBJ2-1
TGTGCCAGCAGCGTTCCAGGGGGCAACGATGAGCAGTTCTTC
CASSVPGGNDEQFF
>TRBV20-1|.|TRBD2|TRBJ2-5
TGCAGTGCTAGAGATGAGGCGGGGGGGCCCCAAGAGACCCAGTACTTC
CSARDEAGGPQETQYF
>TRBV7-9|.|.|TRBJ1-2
TGTGCCAGCAGCCAACCTTTCCTCTATGGCTACACCTTC
CASSQPFLYGYTF
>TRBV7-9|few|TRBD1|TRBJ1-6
TGTGCCAGCAGCACCTCGACAGGGAGCTCCTATAATTCACCCCTCCACTTT
CASSTSTGSSYNSPLHF
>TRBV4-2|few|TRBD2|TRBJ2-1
TGTGCCAGCAGCCTACTTCTAGCGGGGGACAATGAGCAGTTCTTC
CASSLLLAGDNEQFF
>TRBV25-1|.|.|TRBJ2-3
TGTGCCAGCAGTCTGGGGGACGGAGATACGCAGTATTTT
CASSLGDGDTQYF
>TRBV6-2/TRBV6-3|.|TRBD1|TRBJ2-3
TGTGCCAGCCTCTCGACAGGGAAAACCACAGATACGCAGTATTTT
CASLSTGKTTDTQYF
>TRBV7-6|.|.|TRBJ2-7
TGTGCCAGCAGCTCTAACGAGCAGTACTTC
CASSSNEQYF
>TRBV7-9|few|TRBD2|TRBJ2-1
TGTGCCAGCAGCCATAGGCTAGCGGGGGACCATGAGCAGTTCTTC
CASSHRLAGDHEQFF
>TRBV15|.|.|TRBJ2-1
TGTGCCACCAGCAGAGGAGGTGGTGAGCAGTTCTTC
CATSRGGGEQFF
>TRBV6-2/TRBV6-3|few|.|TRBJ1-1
TGTGCCAGCAGTTATTCAGGGGCAGGCTCTGAAGCTTTCTTT
CASSYSGAGSEAFF
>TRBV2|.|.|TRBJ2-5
TGTGCCAGCCGGGGACGTACGCCACGGGGGACCCAGTACTTC
CASRGRTPRGTQYF
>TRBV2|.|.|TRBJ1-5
TGTGCCAGCAGGGGACGCGGCGATAGCAATCAGCCCCAGCATTTT
CASRGRGDSNQPQHF
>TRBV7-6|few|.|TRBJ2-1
TGTGCCAGCAGCTTAGTCGGTTCTGAGCAGTTCTTC
CASSLVGSEQFF
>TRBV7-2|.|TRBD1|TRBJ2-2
TGTGCCAGCAGCATAAAGGGACAGGGGAGCACCGGGGAGCTGTTTTTT
CASSIKGQGSTGELFF
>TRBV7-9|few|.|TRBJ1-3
TGTGCCAGCAGCCCTACGACAGGAATCTTCGGAAACACCATATATTTT
CASSPTTGIFGNTIYF
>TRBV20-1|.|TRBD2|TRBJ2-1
TGCAGTGCTAGTACCCTAGCGGGTGGATACAATGAGCAGTTCTTC
CSASTLAGGYNEQFF
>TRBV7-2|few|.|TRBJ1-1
TGTGCCAGCAGCTTACAACCCGAAAAGGCGAACACTGAAGCTTTCTTT
CASSLQPEKANTEAFF
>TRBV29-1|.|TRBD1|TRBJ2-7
TGCAGCGTTGAGGGACGGGACAGCAACTACGAGCAGTACTTC
CSVEGRDSNYEQYF
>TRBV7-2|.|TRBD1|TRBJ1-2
TGTGCCAGCAGCTTAGAACGAGGGACAGGCGATTCCTATGGCTACACCTTC
CASSLERGTGDSYGYTF
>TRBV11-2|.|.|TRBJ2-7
TGTGCCAGCAGCCTAGACACCTCGGGCGAGCAGTACTTC
CASSLDTSGEQYF
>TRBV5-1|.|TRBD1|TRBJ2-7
TGCGCCAGCAGCCCATCGGACAGGGACCCCTACGAGCAGTACTTC
CASSPSDRDPYEQYF
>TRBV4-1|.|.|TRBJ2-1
TGCGCCAGCAGCCAAATCGACGTGATCTCCTACAATGAGCAGTTCTTC
CASSQIDVISYNEQFF
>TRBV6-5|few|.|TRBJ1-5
TGTGCCAGCAGTTACTCCGGGCAGGGGAGCAATCAGCCCCAGCATTTT
CASSYSGQGSNQPQHF
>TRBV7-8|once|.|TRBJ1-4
TGTGCCAGCAGCTTAGATGCCAGGGCCGGAGAAAAACTGTTTTTT
CASSLDARAGEKLFF